This T cell receptor (beta chain) was identified during a study of blood T cell repertoires in COVID-19. Profiling relied on immunoSEQ multiplex PCR, and the TCRdb table lists in-frame clones only, not all of them. The sample consists of more than 90,000 clones, about 89% of them appearing once. Sequencing used peripheral blood. The origin of this receptor is a woman in her thirties with acute or convalescent COVID-19.

In nucleotides, the CDR3 is TGTGCCAGCAGCCAATTATCGGGTATCGGCGGCTACACCTTC. It yields the protein CASSQLSGIGGYTF. The J gene is TRBJ1-2, the V gene TRBV3-1 (or the pseudogene TRBV3-2); D is ambiguous. This CDR3 spans 14 amino acids. The V and J ends lost 2 bases and 8 bases respectively, with 15 bases between them. Germline V gene lookup returns CDR1 LGHDT and CDR2 YNNKEL (reference sequence).